This T cell receptor (beta chain) was sequenced in a study of T cells in tuberculosis. The time point denotes: new active TB diagnosis, blood taken before or within 7 days of starting treatment. From germline, CDR1 is SGHTA and CDR2 FQGNSA. There are 16 residues in the CDR3. V was shortened by 4 bases and J by 2 bases, with 17 bases between the two germline ends. Sequencing used immunoSEQ multiplex PCR; TCRdb keeps in-frame clones, though not all of them. The data hold more than 30,000 clones, with roughly 94% observed a single time. The sequences come from PBMCs, collected at tuberculosis diagnosis. This receptor was identified in an adult with tuberculosis. The chain employs TRBV7-2 and TRBJ1-2, with D possibly TRBD1 on 6 matching bases. The CDR3 sequence: CASSWGRGARNYGYTF. The CDR3 DNA is TGTGCCAGCAGCTGGGGGCGGGGGGCGCGGAACTATGGCTACACCTTC.